The 26 T cell receptor beta chains presented below share a single source sample, sequenced in a study of blood T cells in healthy people across ages. The authors ran a second PCR of 7 to 11 cycles using a sample-barcoded 5' primer and a J-beta primer mix. TCRdb used MiXCR to reprocess the 5' RACE reads, holding one entry per CDR3 protein. The sample carries around 1.5 million distinct CDR3 sequences, 59% recorded once. The sequenced sample consisted of blood. The receptors come from a man younger than 30 in good health.

In this sample, this clonotype turned up a few times. The chain has TRBV9 and TRBJ2-4, with D tentatively TRBD2 (6 bases). The V and J ends lost 4 bases and 6 bases respectively, with 17 bases between them. CDR3 length: 15 amino acids. The germline CDR1 and CDR2 sequences are SGDLS and YYNGEE. The CDR3 region is CASSSTRLDGNIQYF. The CDR3, as DNA: TGTGCCAGCAGCAGCACACGACTAGACGGAAACATTCAGTACTTC.

The chain has TRBV15 and TRBJ2-7; 7 bases agree with TRBD2. V trimming: 4 bases; J trimming: 6 bases; junction bases outside the gene matches: 6. This CDR3 is built from 13 residues. Germline CDR1 and CDR2: LNHNV and YYDKDF (reference sequence). The CDR3 DNA reads TGTGCCACCAGCAACCCGGGAGGTAGCGAGCAGTACTTC. It yields the protein CATSNPGGSEQYF.

The rearrangement uses TRBV3-1 and TRBJ2-1; D possibly corresponds to TRBD1 (6 bases). Germline V gene sequence: CDR1 LGHDT, CDR2 YNNKEL (reference sequence). The CDR3 is 16 amino acids. V dropped 1 base and J dropped 2 bases, with 12 bases sitting between them. The CDR3 DNA is TGTGCCAGCAGCCAAGTCCGGACAGCGGCCTACAATGAGCAGTTCTTC. Protein sequence: CASSQVRTAAYNEQFF.

V usage is TRBV7-8 and J usage is TRBJ1-1; D is undetermined. The germline V gene has CDR1 SGHVS and CDR2 FQNEAQ. Trimming left V 0 bases short and J 8 bases short, with 10 bases between. There are 13 residues in the CDR3. Written as DNA, the CDR3 is TGTGCCAGCAGCTTAGCGGGGAGGGTCGAAGCTTTCTTT. Translated: CASSLAGRVEAFF.

The chain has TRBV7-2 and TRBJ2-3; D gene unclear. Deletions cut 0 bases from V and 0 bases from J, with 13 bases between. The CDR3 extends over 17 amino acids. Germline lookup yields CDR1 SGHTA and CDR2 FQGNSA. DNA for the CDR3: TGTGCCAGCAGCTTAGCGGTCGGCGGAACTAGCACAGATACGCAGTATTTT. It specifies CASSLAVGGTSTDTQYF.

The CDR3 sequence: CASSQDYLNGGTLYNEQFF. The CDR3 DNA reads TGTGCCAGCAGCCAAGATTACCTGAACGGGGGGACCCTTTACAATGAGCAGTTCTTC. The V and J genes are TRBV3-1 and TRBJ2-1; 7 bases align to TRBD2. V gave up 0 bases and J gave up 4 bases; unmatched junction bases: 15. Germline loops: CDR1 LGHDT, CDR2 YNNKEL (reference sequence). The length of the CDR3 is 19 residues.

In DNA, the CDR3 is TGTGCCAGCAGTTATTTTTCCAGCGGACTCTACAATGAGCAGTTCTTC. This translates into CASSYFSSGLYNEQFF. J is TRBJ2-1 and V is TRBV6-9; TRBD2 might be the D (5 bases). V dropped 1 base and J dropped 3 bases, with 13 bases sitting between them. Germline lookup yields CDR1 MNHGY and CDR2 SVAAGI. The CDR3 consists of 16 residues.

This chain joins TRBV20-1 and TRBJ1-1, with D perhaps TRBD1 (5 bases). This CDR3 has 13 amino acids. The germline V and J ends were trimmed by 3 bases and 5 bases, with 13 bases remaining between them. Germline lookup yields CDR1 DFQATT and CDR2 SNEGSKA (reference sequence). CDR3 coding DNA: TGCAGTGCTAGCCCGACAGATCGGACTGAAGCTTTCTTT. This codes for CSASPTDRTEAFF.

The V and J genes are TRBV20-1 and TRBJ2-1; 7 positions match TRBD2. With 5 bases clipped from V and 5 bases from J, the junction kept 6 bases outside the gene matches. Germline loops: CDR1 DFQATT, CDR2 SNEGSKA (reference sequence). This CDR3 spans 13 amino acids. CDR3 DNA sequence: TGCAGTGCTGGGACTAATCGAAACAATGAGCAGTTCTTC. Translation: CSAGTNRNNEQFF.

This clonotype occurred a few times. V is TRBV5-1 and J is TRBJ2-3; D might be TRBD1 (5 bases). Trimming took off 9 bases at V and 2 bases at J, with 13 bases between the two ends. This CDR3 has 13 amino acids. The germline V gene encodes CDR1 SGHRS and CDR2 YFSETQ. The CDR3 DNA is TGCGCCACAGGGAATGGGATCACAGATACGCAGTATTTT. The encoded protein is CATGNGITDTQYF. Full variable domain (outside the CDR3, taken from reference TRBV5-1 and TRBJ2-3): KAGVTQTPRYLIKTRGQQVTLSCSPISGHRSVSWYQQTPGQGLQFLFEYFSETQRNKGNFPGRFSGRQFSNSRSEMNVSTLELGDSALYLCATGNGITDTQYFGPGTRLTVL.

The rearrangement links TRBV7-2 to TRBJ2-7, with D uncertain. Germline-derived CDR1 and CDR2 are SGHTA and FQGNSA. The V end lost 5 bases, the J end lost 4 bases, and 15 bases lay between the germline ends. The CDR3 has 14 residues. In nucleotides, the CDR3 is TGTGCCAGCAGCCCCACAGATGGGTTGTACGAGCAGTACTTC. Translation: CASSPTDGLYEQYF.

This clonotype showed up many times. This chain joins TRBV20-1 and TRBJ2-7; no firm D call. The length of the CDR3 is 13 residues. Trimming stripped 3 bases from V and 2 bases from J, with 11 bases between. CDR1 is DFQATT and CDR2 is SNEGSKA in the germline V gene (reference sequence). CDR3 amino acids: CSARVQNAYEQYF. The CDR3 DNA follows: TGCAGTGCTAGGGTCCAAAATGCCTACGAGCAGTACTTC.

V is TRBV3-1 and J is TRBJ1-4; TRBD1 aligns across 9 bases. Unmatched junction bases numbered 4, after V lost 5 bases and J lost 6 bases. The CDR3 covers 14 residues. CDR1 LGHDT and CDR2 YNNKEL come from the germline V gene (reference sequence). The CDR3 DNA follows: TGTGCCAGCAGCTTCGGGACAGGGTATGAAAAACTGTTTTTT. Amino acid sequence: CASSFGTGYEKLFF.

CDR3 bases: TGTGCCAGCAGCGTAACGTCTAGCGGGCGCGTGGGGTCCTACAATGAGCAGTTCTTC. Translation gives CASSVTSSGRVGSYNEQFF. The V call is TRBV9, the J call TRBJ2-1; 8 bases agree with TRBD2. This CDR3 spans 19 amino acids. Germline V gene sequence: CDR1 SGDLS, CDR2 YYNGEE. With 1 base clipped from V and 1 base from J, the junction kept 13 bases outside the gene matches.

Only one count was recorded for this clonotype. The V and J genes are TRBV18 and TRBJ1-1, with TRBD1 matching over 7 bases. The ends lost 3 bases at V and 3 bases at J; junction bases unmatched: 4. This CDR3 region has 14 residues. From germline, CDR1 is KGHSH and CDR2 LQKENI. The CDR3 DNA is TGTGCCAGCTCACCGGGACAGACTTACACTGAAGCTTTCTTT. Translated: CASSPGQTYTEAFF.

The rearrangement uses TRBV5-1 and TRBJ2-1, with TRBD2 matching 9 bases. The CDR3 loop spans 20 amino acids. J lost 0 bases, V lost 0 bases, and 13 bases had no gene match. The germline gives CDR1 SGHRS, CDR2 YFSETQ. The CDR3 sequence is CASSLGGRIAGDSSYNEQFF. CDR3 sequence (DNA): TGCGCCAGCAGCTTGGGGGGTCGGATAGCGGGAGACAGCTCCTACAATGAGCAGTTCTTC.

This chain uses TRBV27 with TRBJ2-7; possible D gene TRBD2, 5 bases. The DNA matches TRBJ2-1 better at its end, which makes the J call doubtful. This CDR3 comprises 11 residues. Germline V gene data show CDR1 as MNHEY and CDR2 as SMNVEV (reference sequence). The CDR3 here is CASMRVNEQFF. For the CDR3, the DNA is TGTGCCAGCATGAGGGTCAATGAGCAGTTCTTC.

This clonotype appeared a few times. CDR3 loop: CASREDLNNEQFF. The CDR3, as DNA: TGCGCCAGCCGGGAGGATCTCAACAATGAGCAGTTCTTC. The genes are TRBV5-1 and TRBJ2-1; 7 positions match TRBD2. V was clipped by 7 bases and J by 5 bases; unmatched bases: 6. The CDR3 covers 13 residues. Germline CDR1 SGHRS, CDR2 YFSETQ.

The chain combines TRBV20-1 with TRBJ2-5; no definite D call. The J call is in doubt because the DNA end fits TRBJ2-4 better. This CDR3 is 11 amino acids long. The germline V gene has CDR1 DFQATT and CDR2 SNEGSKA (reference sequence). In DNA form, the CDR3 reads TGCAGTGCTAGGGACAAAAACATTCAGTACTTC. This sequence encodes CSARDKNIQYF.

This clonotype has a count of ten or more. This chain connects TRBV7-2 to TRBJ2-5; D is unresolved. Trimming removed 4 bases from V and 2 bases from J, with 8 bases in between. The CDR3 loop spans 13 amino acids. Looked up from germline, CDR1 is SGHTA and CDR2 is FQGNSA. CDR3 in amino acids: CASSSLQQETQYF. The DNA of the CDR3 is TGTGCCAGCAGCTCCCTGCAGCAAGAGACCCAGTACTTC.

The genes are TRBV5-1 and TRBJ1-2; perhaps TRBD1 as D (5 bases). This CDR3 region has 14 residues. Germline lookup yields CDR1 SGHRS and CDR2 YFSETQ. Trimming took off 3 bases at V and 5 bases at J, with 14 bases between the two ends. The CDR3 region has the DNA TGCGCCAGCAGCTGGCAGGACACTCGATATGGCTACACCTTC. Translation: CASSWQDTRYGYTF.

This clonotype was detected a few times. V is TRBV4-1 and J is TRBJ2-1; D may be TRBD1 (5 bases). Looked up from germline, CDR1 is MGHRA and CDR2 is YSYEKL. This CDR3 is built from 14 residues. V was clipped by 1 base and J by 5 bases, with 9 bases between them. CDR3 sequence: CASSQVLGDNEQFF. The DNA for the CDR3 is TGCGCCAGCAGCCAAGTTCTAGGGGACAATGAGCAGTTCTTC.

The chain couples TRBV6-6 to TRBJ1-1; D unclear. Deletions cut 2 bases from V and 0 bases from J, with 13 bases between. The CDR3 spans 16 residues. Germline assignment: CDR1 MNHNY and CDR2 SVGAGI (reference sequence). CDR3 sequence (DNA): TGTGCCAGCAGTTACCCGACCGGACGGTTGAACACTGAAGCTTTCTTT. Amino acid sequence: CASSYPTGRLNTEAFF.

The chain recombines TRBV6-2 or TRBV6-3 with TRBJ2-5; 7 nucleotides match TRBD1. The germline V gene has CDR1 MNHEY and CDR2 SVGEGT. V shed 7 bases and J 5 bases; nucleotides not matched to a gene: 16. The CDR3 has 16 residues. In DNA form, the CDR3 reads TGTGCCAGCACTCCTCGGGACAGCAGAAAACGGGAGACCCAGTACTTC. Amino acids: CASTPRDSRKRETQYF.

Worth noting for this clonotype: Being one base from a much bigger clone, this may be a read error. The CDR3 here is CASSSARAGNTGELFF. CDR3 DNA sequence: TGCGCCAGCAGCTCGGCTAGGGCAGGGAACACCGGGGAGCTGTTTTTT. The chain has TRBV5-1 and TRBJ2-2; no clear D gene. The CDR3 covers 16 residues. From germline, CDR1 is SGHRS and CDR2 YFSETQ. V shed 3 bases and J shed 1 base, with 13 bases lying between them.

This chain uses TRBV20-1 with TRBJ2-7, with D possibly being TRBD2 (5 bases). The CDR3 length is 13 residues. CDR1 is DFQATT, CDR2 SNEGSKA, per germline (reference sequence). V lost 1 base, J lost 2 bases, and 9 bases lay in between. The DNA for the CDR3 is TGCAGTGCTAGAGGTATCGGGGCCTACGAGCAGTACTTC. Protein product: CSARGIGAYEQYF.